This paragraph reports one T cell receptor (beta chain). Antigen unknown. These data come from a study of Tregs in tolerant kidney transplant recipients. Trimming took 4 bases from V and 7 from J, leaving 19 bases between them. Germline-derived CDR1 and CDR2 are GTSNPN and SVGIG (reference sequence). The length of the CDR3 is 15 residues. Here immunoSEQ multiplex PCR was the method, and the copy in TCRdb shows in-frame clones only, minus some. The data contain about 81,000 clones, roughly nine tenths of them singletons. The nonmyeloablative bone marrow transplants came from related graft donors, with transient mixed chimerism. Thawed PBMCs were FACS-sorted into unstimulated CD4+CD25+CD127- regulatory T cells, CD4+CD25- non-regulatory cells, CD4 and CD8 cells. Findings of the study overall: Expanding Tregs on activated donor B cells appeared to best identify donor-specific TCRbeta clones. This study did not directly address biological reproducibility. Changing PCR primers prevented nucleotide comparison between some patients' samples.

This receptor was obtained from a human patient who received a combined kidney and bone marrow transplant. Some T cells may be provided by the graft donor. Sequencing used CD4+ T cells from blood (PBMCs), obtained 24 months after the transplant. V gene TRBV30 combines with J gene TRBJ1-4, with D tentatively TRBD1 (6 bases). The CDR3 here is CAWTPLGRGREKLFF. CDR3 sequence (DNA): TGTGCCTGGACCCCCCTGGGCAGGGGCCGTGAAAAACTGTTTTTT.